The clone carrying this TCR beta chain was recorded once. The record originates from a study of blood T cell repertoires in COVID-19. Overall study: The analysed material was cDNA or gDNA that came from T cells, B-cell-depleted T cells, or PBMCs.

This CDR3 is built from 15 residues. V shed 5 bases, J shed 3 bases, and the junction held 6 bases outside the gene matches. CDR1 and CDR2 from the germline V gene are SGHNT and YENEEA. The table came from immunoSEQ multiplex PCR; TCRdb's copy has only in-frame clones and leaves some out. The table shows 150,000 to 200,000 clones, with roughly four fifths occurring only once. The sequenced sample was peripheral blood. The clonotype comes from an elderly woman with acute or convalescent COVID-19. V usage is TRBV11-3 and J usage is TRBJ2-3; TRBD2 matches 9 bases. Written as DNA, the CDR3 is TGTGCCAGCAGCCCCAGCGGGAGGAGGACAGATACGCAGTATTTT. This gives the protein CASSPSGRRTDTQYF. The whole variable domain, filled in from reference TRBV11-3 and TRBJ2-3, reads EAGVVQSPRYKIIEKKQPVAFWCNPISGHNTLYWYLQNLGQGPELLIRYENEEAVDDSQLPKDRFSAERLKGVDSTLKIQPAELGDSAVYLCASSPSGRRTDTQYFGPGTRLTVL.